These T cell receptor beta chains were read from a single sample in a study of liver allograft versus peripheral blood T cells. TCRdb recomputed calls from the reads with MiXCR, one row per CDR3 protein. The profile shows under 15,000 distinct CDR3 sequences, less than 20% of them singletons. The receptors here all came from a human patient who had a liver transplant. The T cells may come from the graft donor. Both conserved end residues are part of each CDR3. The order of the fields is V gene, J gene, D gene, clone size, CDR3 protein, CDR3 DNA. A D gene is named only where the DNA matches it firmly. Not every row has a clone size; where given, it reads once, few, many or a size class.

TRBV18	TRBJ2-3	TRBD1	-	CASSWTGGEDTQYF	TGTGCCAGCTCGTGGACAGGGGGCGAAGATACGCAGTATTTT
TRBV27	TRBJ2-3	-	few	CASRAGAYPLALVDTQYF	TGTGCCAGCAGGGCCGGCGCTTACCCTCTAGCGCTCGTAGATACGCAGTATTTT
TRBV5-4	TRBJ2-7	-	-	CASSLVTGRFSYEQYF	TGTGCCAGCAGCTTGGTTACAGGGCGCTTCTCCTACGAGCAGTACTTC
TRBV27	TRBJ2-2	TRBD2	medium-sized	CASSLAGPKVTGELFF	TGTGCCAGCAGTCTAGCGGGACCGAAGGTCACCGGGGAGCTGTTTTTT
TRBV7-2	TRBJ2-2	-	medium-sized	CASSPLATNTGELFF	TGTGCCAGCAGCCCGTTGGCCACTAACACCGGGGAGCTGTTTTTT
TRBV18	TRBJ2-7	-	many	CASSPRDKVFYEQYF	TGTGCCAGCTCACCCCGGGACAAGGTCTTCTACGAGCAGTACTTC
TRBV5-6	TRBJ1-6	-	many	CASSSVGEDSPLHF	TGTGCCAGCAGCTCGGTGGGGGAGGATTCACCCCTCCACTTT
TRBV14	TRBJ2-7	TRBD1	-	CASSQGTGATEQYF	TGTGCCAGCAGCCAAGGGACAGGGGCGACCGAGCAGTACTTC
TRBV6-1	TRBJ2-5	-	medium-sized	CASSDLSREETQYF	TGTGCCAGCAGTGATCTGTCTCGGGAGGAGACCCAGTACTTC
TRBV6-1	TRBJ2-3	-	many	CASSEVLPDTDTQYF	TGTGCCAGCAGTGAAGTACTTCCTGACACAGATACGCAGTATTTT
TRBV12-3/TRBV12-4	TRBJ1-5	TRBD1	-	CASSRTGGNQPQHF	TGTGCCAGCAGCCGGACAGGGGGCAATCAGCCCCAGCATTTT
TRBV7-2	TRBJ2-3	-	-	CASSGKVGDTQYF	TGTGCCAGCAGCGGTAAAGTTGGAGATACGCAGTATTTT